This entry is about one T cell receptor (beta chain). These data are taken from a study of blood T cell repertoires in COVID-19. This table comes from immunoSEQ multiplex PCR, and its TCRdb copy is limited to in-frame clones, with some not included. The sample lists about 200,000 clones, about four fifths seen once, with about 4.8% in the top ten. The length of the CDR3 is 14 residues. Germline values: CDR1 LGHDT, CDR2 YNNKEL (reference sequence). V was clipped by 1 base and J by 8 bases, with 13 bases between them. The chain has TRBV3-1 (or the pseudogene TRBV3-2) and TRBJ2-3; tentatively, D is TRBD2 (5 bases). The source of this sequence is a woman between 45 and 65 years old who had been exposed to COVID-19. Specimen: PBMCs or T cells enriched from blood (not recorded which). The CDR3 is CASSQGYPRGTQYF. In nucleotides, the CDR3 is TGTGCCAGCAGCCAAGGATACCCTCGGGGTACGCAGTATTTT.